Each of the 23 T cell receptor beta chains below was sequenced from the same sample in a study of T cell repertoires in cytomegalovirus infection. A single record per CDR3 protein comes from TCRdb applying MiXCR to the reads. The data hold 300,000 or so distinct CDR3 sequences, with about 9.2% observed a single time. Specimen: PBMCs. These receptors were obtained from a human donor in good health (CMV status not recorded). Some clones in this sample may be carry-over from other donors' samples.

This clonotype was detected many times. DNA of the CDR3: TGTGCCAGCAGTTTAACCGGTCCAATTGAAGCTTTCTTT. It yields the protein CASSLTGPIEAFF. V is TRBV12-3 or TRBV12-4 and J is TRBJ1-1; D is ambiguous. Trimming shortened V by 2 bases and J by 7 bases, and 11 bases separated the two germline ends. The CDR3 has 13 residues.

This clonotype was found many times. The chain has TRBV18 and TRBJ2-3; 8 nucleotides align to TRBD2. The CDR3 totals 14 residues. Trimming at V came to 3 bases and at J to 1 base, leaving 0 bases not matched to a gene. CDR1 KGHSH and CDR2 LQKENI come from the germline V gene. This CDR3 is CASSPGLGTDTQYF. The CDR3 nucleotides are TGTGCCAGCTCACCGGGACTAGGCACAGATACGCAGTATTTT.

Of note for this clonotype: A read error is possible here, since a much larger clone lies one base away. The chain combines TRBV27 with TRBJ2-1; D gene ambiguous. The CDR3 has 13 amino acids. CDR1 MNHEY and CDR2 SMNVEV come from the germline V gene (reference sequence). CDR3 amino acids: CASSLYPALERFF. CDR3 DNA: TGTGCCAGCAGTTTATACCCAGCCCTAGAGCGGTTCTTC.

Many counts were recorded for this clonotype. V gene TRBV20-1 combines with J gene TRBJ1-2, with 10 bases that match TRBD1. J lost 4 bases, V lost 5 bases, and 7 bases had no gene match. Germline V gene lookup returns CDR1 DFQATT and CDR2 SNEGSKA (reference sequence). There are 14 residues in the CDR3. The CDR3 region is CSAPTGGDGYGYTF. DNA for the CDR3: TGCAGTGCTCCGACAGGGGGCGATGGCTATGGCTACACCTTC.

This clonotype was recorded many times. The chain joins TRBV7-2 to TRBJ2-4; TRBD1 matches 9 bases. Germline V CDR1 and CDR2: SGHTA, FQGNSA. Trimming removed 4 bases from V and 0 bases from J; junction bases left unmatched: 13. CDR3 length: 19 amino acids. Here the CDR3 reads CASSSEPGQGVLAKNIQYF. The CDR3 coding sequence is TGTGCCAGCAGCTCCGAGCCGGGACAGGGCGTCTTAGCCAAAAACATTCAGTACTTC.

This clonotype was detected many times. This chain connects TRBV7-2 to TRBJ2-3; no clear D. The CDR3 has 12 amino acids. The V end was cut by 5 bases, the J end by 2 bases, with 5 bases between. Germline values: CDR1 SGHTA, CDR2 FQGNSA. CDR3 nucleotide sequence: TGTGCCAGCAGCCCCTTCACAGATACGCAGTATTTT. It yields the protein CASSPFTDTQYF. The full variable domain, its missing parts supplied by reference TRBV7-2 and TRBJ2-3, is GAGVSQSPSNKVTEKGKDVELRCDPISGHTALYWYRQSLGQGLEFLIYFQGNSAPDKSGLPSDRFSAERTGGSVSTLTIQRTQQEDSAVYLCASSPFTDTQYFGPGTRLTVL.

The chain combines TRBV25-1 with TRBJ2-5, with TRBD2 matching 11 bases. The CDR3 consists of 17 residues. In germline, CDR1 is MGHDK, CDR2 SYGVNS. With 5 bases clipped from V and 5 bases from J, the junction kept 13 bases outside the gene matches. The CDR3 is CASSQKGASGGFETQYF. CDR3 nucleotide sequence: TGTGCCAGCAGTCAGAAAGGGGCTAGCGGGGGGTTCGAGACCCAGTACTTC.

A few counts support this clonotype. A clone one base away is much larger, so this may be a read error. V gene TRBV5-6 combines with J gene TRBJ2-1, with 7 positions matching TRBD2. V shed 1 base and J 9 bases; nucleotides not matched to a gene: 1. The CDR3 is 12 residues long. The V gene's germline CDR1 is SGHDT and CDR2 YYEEEE. The CDR3: CASSLTSVEQFF. Written as DNA, the CDR3 is TGTGCCAGCAGCTTGACTAGCGTTGAGCAGTTCTTC.

The table lists this clonotype with many counts. The V and J genes are TRBV19 and TRBJ2-3; D is undetermined. From germline, CDR1 is LNHDA and CDR2 SQIVND (reference sequence). The CDR3 is 12 amino acids. Trimming removed 3 bases from V and 6 bases from J, with 7 bases in between. This CDR3 reads CASSMMTDTQYF. The CDR3 nucleotides read TGTGCCAGTAGTATGATGACGGATACGCAGTATTTT.

A remark on this clonotype: One end of the junction does not line up with germline, which may come from a read error. V and J are TRBV27 and TRBJ2-1, with a weak D call TRBD1 (5 bases). Germline-derived CDR1 and CDR2 are MNHEY and SMNVEV (reference sequence). This CDR3 comprises 14 residues. CDR3 nucleotide sequence: TGTGCCAGCAGCCTTTCGGACAATTACAATGTGCAGTTCTTC. Translating it yields CASSLSDNYNVQFF.

This clonotype was detected many times. This chain joins TRBV20-1 and TRBJ1-3, with 9 bases fitting TRBD1. Germline assignment: CDR1 DFQATT and CDR2 SNEGSKA (reference sequence). The CDR3 runs 16 residues. With 1 base clipped from V and 0 bases from J, the junction kept 4 bases outside the gene matches. In DNA, the CDR3 is TGCAGTGCTAGAGGGGACAGGGCGTCCTCTGGAAACACCATATATTTT. Amino acid sequence: CSARGDRASSGNTIYF.

The CDR3 DNA follows: TGTGCCAGCAGTGGCAGAGGAGGTTCACCCCTCCACTTT. It encodes CASSGRGGSPLHF. This sequence joins TRBV6-4 and TRBJ1-6, with no clear D. Between the trimmed V and J ends, which lost 4 bases and 9 bases, there was a span of 10 bases. Germline loops: CDR1 MRHNA, CDR2 SNTAGT. The CDR3 contains 13 residues.

This clonotype was found many times. The rearrangement uses TRBV3-1 and TRBJ2-5; 15 bases map to TRBD2. This CDR3 is 17 amino acids long. Germline V gives CDR1 LGHDT, CDR2 YNNKEL (reference sequence). With 4 bases clipped from V and 0 bases from J, the junction kept 3 bases outside the gene matches. The CDR3 region is CASSPGTSGGHQETQYF. The DNA for the CDR3 is TGTGCCAGCAGCCCAGGGACTAGCGGGGGGCACCAAGAGACCCAGTACTTC.

This clonotype was seen many times. The chain joins TRBV6-2 or TRBV6-3 to TRBJ1-2, with 7 positions matching TRBD1. Germline loops: CDR1 MNHEY, CDR2 SVGEGT. V trimming: 5 bases; J trimming: 4 bases; junction bases outside the gene matches: 4. This CDR3 is built from 13 residues. This chain's CDR3 is CASSKGTAYGYTF. In DNA, the CDR3 is TGTGCCAGCAGTAAAGGGACAGCCTATGGCTACACCTTC.

This chain links TRBV18 with TRBJ2-7, with D hard to call. Per germline, CDR1 KGHSH and CDR2 LQKENI. The V end was cut by 4 bases, the J end by 0 bases, with 10 bases between. The CDR3 has 14 residues. The CDR3 DNA sequence: TGTGCCAGCTCACTTTCGGCGAGCTCCTACGAGCAGTACGTC. As protein: CASSLSASSYEQYV.

This clonotype was counted many times. The gene calls are TRBV2 and TRBJ2-6; D possibly uses TRBD1 or TRBD2 (6 bases each). Trimming shortened V by 10 bases and J by 7 bases, and 17 bases separated the two germline ends. This CDR3 has 14 amino acids. CDR1 is SNHLY, CDR2 FYNNEI, per germline. This chain's CDR3 is CANHAPGAANVLTF. The CDR3, as DNA: TGTGCCAACCACGCCCCGGGGGCCGCCAACGTCCTGACTTTC.

This clonotype was seen ten or more times. The CDR3 protein is CSARGTLLGYGYTF. CDR3 nucleotides: TGCAGTGCTAGAGGGACTCTCTTGGGCTATGGCTACACCTTC. This chain connects TRBV20-1 to TRBJ1-2, with D uncertain. There are 14 residues in the CDR3. V was trimmed by 1 base and J by 4 bases, leaving 13 bases between them. Per germline, CDR1 DFQATT and CDR2 SNEGSKA (reference sequence).

This clonotype has at least ten counts. The V gene is TRBV7-8, the J gene TRBJ2-5, with D possibly being TRBD2 (5 bases). CDR3 size: 15 residues. V was cut by 8 bases and J by 5 bases, with 21 bases left in between. CDR1 is SGHVS and CDR2 is FQNEAQ in the germline V gene. This CDR3 is CASCRARGGRETQYF. The CDR3 nucleotides read TGTGCCAGCTGCCGGGCTCGCGGAGGAAGGGAGACCCAGTACTTC.

This clonotype has ten or more counts. V is TRBV7-9 and J is TRBJ2-4, with no clear D. The V end lost 2 bases, the J end lost 5 bases, and 10 bases lay between the germline ends. The CDR3 contains 14 residues. Germline CDR1 and CDR2: SEHNR and FQNEAQ (reference sequence). Here the CDR3 reads CASSLKGMENIQYF. CDR3 sequence (DNA): TGTGCCAGCAGCTTAAAAGGAATGGAAAACATTCAGTACTTC.

The rearrangement uses TRBV14 and TRBJ1-2; 10 bases agree with TRBD1. The CDR3 is made up of 16 amino acids. The germline V gene has CDR1 SGHDN and CDR2 FVKESK. The ends lost 1 base at V and 4 bases at J; junction bases unmatched: 6. Here the CDR3 reads CASSQVSGTGAYGYTF. CDR3 DNA: TGTGCCAGCAGCCAAGTGTCGGGGACAGGGGCCTATGGCTACACCTTC. Variable domain in full (rest from reference TRBV14 and TRBJ1-2): EAGVTQFPSHSVIEKGQTVTLRCDPISGHDNLYWYRRVMGKEIKFLLHFVKESKQDESGMPNNRFLAERTGGTYSTLKVQPAELEDSGVYFCASSQVSGTGAYGYTFGSGTRLTVV.

The chain links TRBV29-1 to TRBJ1-1; the D gene is possibly TRBD1 (6 bases). V was trimmed by 7 bases and J by 1 base, leaving 13 bases between them. The length of the CDR3 is 13 residues. The germline CDR1 and CDR2 sequences are SQVTM and ANQGSEA. CDR3 loop: CSAVTQGNTEAFF. As DNA, the CDR3 is TGCAGCGCGGTAACACAGGGGAACACTGAAGCTTTCTTT. The variable domain in full, completed from reference TRBV29-1 and TRBJ1-1, reads SAVISQKPSRDICQRGTSLTIQCQVDSQVTMMFWYRQQPGQSLTLIATANQGSEATYESGFVIDKFPISRPNLTFSTLTVSNMSPEDSSIYLCSAVTQGNTEAFFGQGTRLTVV.

This clonotype showed up many times. The chain uses TRBV28 and TRBJ2-3; the match to TRBD2 covers 15 bases. Per germline, CDR1 MDHEN and CDR2 SYDVKM. V was pared by 3 bases and J by 4 bases, with 8 bases of the junction left unmatched. CDR3 length: 18 amino acids. The CDR3 protein is CASSLIGLAGGIADTQYF. In nucleotides, the CDR3 is TGTGCCAGCAGTTTGATCGGACTAGCGGGGGGGATCGCAGATACGCAGTATTTT. Supplemented by reference TRBV28 and TRBJ2-3, the full variable domain reads DVKVTQSSRYLVKRTGEKVFLECVQDMDHENMFWYRQDPGLGLRLIYFSYDVKMKEKGDIPEGYSVSREKKERFSLILESASTNQTSMYLCASSLIGLAGGIADTQYFGPGTRLTVL.

The rearrangement uses TRBV10-3 and TRBJ2-2, with TRBD1 identical over 8 bases. The CDR3 has 14 amino acids. V gave up 10 bases and J gave up 3 bases; unmatched junction bases: 7. The V gene's germline CDR1 is ENHRY and CDR2 SYGVKD. DNA for the CDR3: TGTGCCACTCTCATGGACAGGGACACCGGGGAGCTGTTTTTT. Translating it yields CATLMDRDTGELFF.